This passage covers 14 T cell receptor beta chains from one sample sequenced in a study of OX40 agonist ivuxolimab in advanced cancers. The method was immunoSEQ multiplex PCR; TCRdb's version includes in-frame clones alone and lacks a portion of them. This sample has tens of thousands of clones, with roughly 80% found just once. The source material was CD4+ or CD8+ T cells sorted from blood, sampled in a trial of the OX40 agonist ivuxolimab. The receptors come from an adult with an advanced solid tumor such as melanoma, head and neck, liver or kidney cancer.

V usage is TRBV5-1 and J usage is TRBJ2-1, with 14 bases identical to TRBD2. Looked up from germline, CDR1 is SGHRS and CDR2 is YFSETQ. Unmatched junction bases numbered 4, after V lost 6 bases and J lost 8 bases. This CDR3 comprises 14 residues. The CDR3: CASNGLAGGDEQFF. CDR3 sequence (DNA): TGCGCCAGCAACGGACTAGCGGGAGGAGATGAGCAGTTCTTC.

The gene calls are TRBV18 and TRBJ1-2; D is unresolved. CDR3 length: 12 amino acids. CDR1 and CDR2 (germline): KGHSH, LQKENI. The V and J ends lost 3 bases and 2 bases respectively, with 4 bases between them. DNA for the CDR3: TGTGCCAGCTCACCTGACAACTATGGCTACACCTTC. Translation gives CASSPDNYGYTF.

The chain links TRBV5-1 to TRBJ2-3, with D unclear. CDR3 size: 14 residues. Germline CDR1 reads SGHRS; CDR2 reads YFSETQ. V lost 0 bases, J lost 1 base, and 6 bases lay in between. The CDR3 DNA sequence: TGCGCCAGCAGCTTGGGTGGGGGCACAGATACGCAGTATTTT. Translating gives CASSLGGGTDTQYF.

The rearrangement joins TRBV12-5 to TRBJ1-1; 12 bases align to TRBD1. The CDR3 length is 14 residues. The V and J ends lost 5 bases and 6 bases, in that order; junction bases with no gene match: 4. CDR1 is LGHNT and CDR2 is FRNRAP in the germline V gene. The CDR3 is CASGPGQGASEAFF. CDR3 sequence (DNA): TGTGCTAGTGGTCCGGGACAGGGGGCATCTGAAGCTTTCTTT.

The CDR3 loop is CASSQGDGVNTEAFF. DNA for the CDR3: TGTGCCAGCAGCCAAGGCGATGGGGTGAACACTGAAGCTTTCTTT. The genes are TRBV4-2 and TRBJ1-1; D is unresolved. There are 15 residues in the CDR3. Trimming removed 1 base from V and 0 bases from J, with 9 bases in between. The germline gives CDR1 LGHNA, CDR2 YNFKEQ.

This clone has only one observation. The chain employs TRBV30 and TRBJ1-2; possibly TRBD1 for D (6 bases). Germline V gene lookup returns CDR1 GTSNPN and CDR2 SVGIG (reference sequence). The CDR3 runs 12 residues. Trimming cost V 7 bases and J 6 bases, with 15 bases left between them. The DNA for the CDR3 is TGTGCCTCTGGACAGCCGGGGGATGGCTACACCTTC. Amino acid sequence: CASGQPGDGYTF. Supplemented by reference TRBV30 and TRBJ1-2, the full variable domain reads SQTIHQWPATLVQPVGSPLSLECTVEGTSNPNLYWYRQAAGRGLQLLFYSVGIGQISSEVPQNLSASRPQDRQFILSSKKLLLSDSGFYLCASGQPGDGYTFGSGTRLTVV.

The chain couples TRBV7-9 to TRBJ2-7; maybe TRBD2 (6 bases). This CDR3 spans 13 amino acids. The V end lost 5 bases, the J end lost 7 bases, and 15 bases lay between the germline ends. Germline V CDR1 and CDR2: SEHNR, FQNEAQ (reference sequence). The CDR3 here is CASSPDAAGEQYV. The CDR3 nucleotides are TGTGCCAGCAGCCCTGACGCGGCGGGGGAGCAGTACGTC.

The V and J genes are TRBV19 and TRBJ2-1; the match to TRBD2 covers 8 bases. Germline V CDR1 and CDR2: LNHDA, SQIVND (reference sequence). This CDR3 has 14 amino acids. The trim removed 4 bases at V and 3 bases at J, leaving 2 bases unmatched. In DNA, the CDR3 is TGTGCCAGTAGTAGGGGACTAGACTACAATGAGCAGTTCTTC. Translated: CASSRGLDYNEQFF.

The chain carries TRBV7-2 and TRBJ2-2, with 7 bases that match TRBD2. Unmatched junction bases numbered 6, after V lost 8 bases and J lost 0 bases. This CDR3 comprises 15 residues. Germline V gene data show CDR1 as SGHTA and CDR2 as FQGNSA. CDR3 sequence: CASSTGTTNTGELFF. CDR3 nucleotide sequence: TGTGCCAGCTCTACCGGGACTACGAACACCGGGGAGCTGTTTTTT.

The gene calls are TRBV5-1 and TRBJ2-3; D unresolved. The CDR3 loop spans 13 amino acids. Germline assignment: CDR1 SGHRS and CDR2 YFSETQ. V shed 0 bases and J shed 2 bases, with 4 bases lying between them. DNA of the CDR3: TGCGCCAGCAGCTTGGGGTTCACAGATACGCAGTATTTT. Amino acids: CASSLGFTDTQYF.

The chain couples TRBV21-1 to TRBJ2-3; the table names TRBD2, a call not compared with the DNA. TRBV21-1 is shown as a pseudogene. This CDR3 has 16 amino acids. In DNA form, the CDR3 reads TGTGCCAGCAGCTTTTCCCTAGCGGGGGACACAGATACGCAGTATTTT. Translation gives CASSFSLAGDTDTQYF.

The genes are TRBV5-3 and TRBJ2-2; D unresolved. Being an ORF, TRBV5-3 has a function that is uncertain. The CDR3 runs 11 residues. Trimming left V 3 bases short and J 5 bases short, with 2 bases between. In DNA form, the CDR3 reads TGTGCCAGAAGCTCAACCGGGGAGCTGTTTTTT. Protein sequence: CARSSTGELFF.

The V and J genes are TRBV6-6 and TRBJ2-5; the D gene could be TRBD1 or TRBD2 (6 bases each). Germline CDR1 is MNHNY and CDR2 is SVGAGI (reference sequence). The germline V and J ends were trimmed by 0 bases and 2 bases, with 10 bases remaining between them. The CDR3 has 15 residues. The CDR3 region is CASSYSRGAQETQYF. The CDR3 DNA is TGTGCCAGCAGTTACTCGAGGGGGGCTCAAGAGACCCAGTACTTC.

The chain links TRBV18 to TRBJ1-1; no clear D gene. V lost 5 bases, J lost 3 bases, and 16 bases lay in between. The CDR3 has 15 residues. Per germline, CDR1 KGHSH and CDR2 LQKENI. The CDR3 protein is CASSKLEGMDTEAFF. The CDR3, as DNA: TGTGCCAGCTCAAAGTTAGAGGGTATGGACACTGAAGCTTTCTTT.